These T cell receptor beta chains were read from a single sample in a study of cytotoxic CD8 clonotypes in ibrutinib-treated CLL. Produced via immunoSEQ multiplex PCR; TCRdb's table is partial and in-frame only. The table has 90,000 to 150,000 clones, 58% seen once; the top ten hold about 40%. The source material was PBMCs, sampled after 24 months of ibrutinib treatment. The receptors stem from a human donor with chronic lymphocytic leukemia. The conserved cysteine and the conserved F or W are not part of the CDR3 here. A D gene is named only where the DNA matches it firmly.

TRBD1,TRBV28,ATKLGTGNYGYT
NA,TRBV30,AWSVLGYGYT
TRBD1,TRBV30,AWRGRGPEQY
TRBD1,TRBV29-1,SVWEQGNAEAF
NA,TRBV6-5,ASSYFSSFWEQF
NA,TRBV28,ASSIQGRGYT
NA,TRBV7-3,ASSFAGGTEAF
NA,TRBV5-1,ASSQTLTGSIAKNIQY
TRBD1,TRBV6-4,ASSDRTGGIDTQY
TRBD1,TRBV4-1,ASSHAGTGNPGQF
TRBD1,TRBV9,ARGPDRRLNEQF
TRBD1,TRBV28,ASSLDRVTNGYT
TRBD2,TRBV2,ASTQKRGGPSTDTQY
NA,TRBV5-4,ASSWGGTSASPLH
TRBD1,TRBV19,ASSTRTGVTEAF
TRBD2,TRBV13,ASSSLTSGGMY
TRBD1,TRBV29-1,SLTGDQETQY
TRBD1,TRBV5-4,ASSLDRGDEQY
NA,TRBV6-5,ASSYSGGEQY
TRBD2,TRBV29-1,SVWTSGGYNEQF
TRBD2,TRBV30,AWSVPSGVRTQY
NA,TRBV5-1,ASSLVQGSETQY
TRBD1,TRBV2,ASSYRGDTEAF
NA,TRBV5-6,ASSRNEKLF
TRBD2,TRBV5-6,ASSFPGGGSPYEQY
NA,TRBV2,ASSVTGQRGETQY
NA,TRBV6-5,ASSSVNTEAF
NA,TRBV28,ASSLMGPGNTIY
NA,TRBV6-6,ASSRGGVLSYEQY
TRBD1,TRBV5-1,ASSSGQGPSEQY
NA,TRBV5-1,ASSLNFYEQY
NA,TRBV29-1,SVVRGLNTEAF
TRBD1,TRBV7-9,ASSPGQGYSPLH
TRBD1,TRBV29-1,SASTGGGFGYEQY
NA,TRBV6-1,ASSEALRRGSPLH
NA,TRBV4-1,ASSQEATANYGYT
NA,TRBV4-1,ASSQEETSIYGYT
TRBD2,TRBV28,ASSFLAGGHEQF
NA,TRBV5-1,ASSPRGGYEQY
TRBD1,TRBV6-5,ASSSGQGVGGNTIY
TRBD1,TRBV6-6,ASSPRDRYEQY
TRBD1,TRBV5-1,ASSLEGQGGAEQY
TRBD1,TRBV5-6,ASSRTGGSAEAF
TRBD1,TRBV5-1,ASSLGDRASKNIQY
NA,TRBV7-2,ASSLGQGGYEQY
TRBD1,TRBV11-3,ASSSGQGAERY
NA,TRBV5-1,ASTKTGSYEQY
NA,TRBV29-1,SVFGPDSSGANVLT
NA,TRBV15,ATSRETGKNSPLH